This TCR beta chain was obtained from a study of Tregs in tolerant kidney transplant recipients. Study-level findings and limits: Biological reproducibility was not directly addressed, but technical replication error appeared minimal. For some patients, primers changed over time, blocking nucleotide-level comparison.

The data were produced by immunoSEQ multiplex PCR, yet TCRdb's version contains in-frame clones alone and is incomplete. Among about 110,000 clones, 85% to 90% were seen once, and the ten largest hold about 0.35%. In its sample, this clone was seen once. Its antigen is unidentified. Unstimulated Tregs (CD4+CD25+CD127-) and CD4+CD25- non-Tregs were sorted from PBMCs. The receptor comes from a human donor who received a combined kidney and bone marrow transplant. This specimen consisted of CD4+ T cells from blood, obtained before the transplant.

The CDR3 region is CASSLGGIIRTDTQYF. CDR3 DNA sequence: TGTGCCAGCAGCTTGGGGGGCATTATCCGCACAGATACGCAGTATTTT. The chain couples TRBV5-8 to TRBJ2-3; perhaps TRBD1 as D (5 bases). V was shortened by 0 bases and J by 1 base, with 12 bases between the two germline ends. The CDR3 extends over 16 amino acids. Germline loops: CDR1 SGHTS, CDR2 YDEGEE.